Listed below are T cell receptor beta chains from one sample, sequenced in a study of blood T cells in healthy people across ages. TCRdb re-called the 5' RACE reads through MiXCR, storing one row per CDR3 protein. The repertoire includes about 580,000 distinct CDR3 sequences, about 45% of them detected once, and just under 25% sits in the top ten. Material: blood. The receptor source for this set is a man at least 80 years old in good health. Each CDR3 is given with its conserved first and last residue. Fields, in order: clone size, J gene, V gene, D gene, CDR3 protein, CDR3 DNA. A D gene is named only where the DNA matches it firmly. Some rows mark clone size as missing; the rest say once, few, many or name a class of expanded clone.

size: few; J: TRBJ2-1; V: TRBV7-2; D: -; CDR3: CASSSQYEGALQFF; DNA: TGTGCCAGCAGCTCTCAGTATGAAGGGGCTTTGCAGTTCTTC
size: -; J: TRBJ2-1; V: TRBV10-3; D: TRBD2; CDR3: CAISEGLAGSGPFF; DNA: TGTGCCATCAGTGAGGGGCTAGCGGGTTCCGGTCCGTTCTTC
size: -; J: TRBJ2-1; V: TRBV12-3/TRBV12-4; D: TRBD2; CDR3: CASSRGLAEGNEQFF; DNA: TGTGCCAGCAGCCGGGGACTAGCGGAGGGCAATGAGCAGTTCTTC
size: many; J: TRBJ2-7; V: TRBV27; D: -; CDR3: CASSLSKYTPGEQYF; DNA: TGTGCCAGCAGTTTATCGAAGTATACTCCGGGGGAGCAGTACTTC
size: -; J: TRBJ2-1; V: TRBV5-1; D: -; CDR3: CASSTGDQNNKQFF; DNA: TGCGCCAGCAGCACAGGCGACCAGAACAATAAGCAGTTCTTC
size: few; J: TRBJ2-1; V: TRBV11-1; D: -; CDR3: CASSLGKLQGNEQFF; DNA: TGTGCCAGCAGCTTAGGGAAGTTACAGGGCAATGAGCAGTTCTTC
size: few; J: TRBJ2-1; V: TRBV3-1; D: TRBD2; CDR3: CASSSSGTSGILGVNEQFF; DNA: TGTGCCAGCAGCTCATCCGGGACTAGCGGGATTTTAGGAGTCAATGAGCAGTTCTTC
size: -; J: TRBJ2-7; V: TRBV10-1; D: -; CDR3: CASSESMGKDEQYF; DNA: TGCGCCAGCAGTGAGTCGATGGGAAAAGACGAGCAGTACTTC
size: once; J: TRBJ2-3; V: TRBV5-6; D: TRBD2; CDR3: CASSSSGRTDTQYF; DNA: TGTGCCAGCAGCTCCAGCGGGAGGACAGATACGCAGTATTTT
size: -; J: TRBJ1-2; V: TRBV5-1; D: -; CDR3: CASSKRGDNGYTF; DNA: TGCGCCAGCAGCAAACGGGGTGACAATGGCTACACCTTC
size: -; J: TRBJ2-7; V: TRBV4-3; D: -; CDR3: CASSQNLPYEQYF; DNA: TGCGCCAGCAGCCAAAATTTACCCTACGAGCAGTACTTC
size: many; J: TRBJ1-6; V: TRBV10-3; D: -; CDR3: CATSGTAAGSPLHF; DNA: TGTGCCACCTCAGGCACCGCGGCGGGTTCACCCCTCCACTTT
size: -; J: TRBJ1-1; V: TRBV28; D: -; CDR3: CAIGGNTEAFF; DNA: TGTGCCATTGGGGGGAACACTGAAGCTTTCTTT
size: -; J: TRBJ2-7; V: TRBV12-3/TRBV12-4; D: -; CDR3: CASSLTEKQYF; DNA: TGTGCCAGCAGTTTAACCGAAAAGCAGTACTTC
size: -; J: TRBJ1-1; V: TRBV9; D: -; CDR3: CASSPRTPGGTEAFF; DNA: TGTGCCAGCAGCCCAAGGACCCCGGGGGGCACTGAAGCTTTCTTT
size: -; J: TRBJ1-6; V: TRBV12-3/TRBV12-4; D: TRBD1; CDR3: CASGDSQSSGGSPLHF; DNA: TGTGCCAGCGGGGACAGCCAGAGTTCGGGGGGATCACCCCTCCACTTT
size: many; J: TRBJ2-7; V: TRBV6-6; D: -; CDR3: CASRYSDTAYEQYF; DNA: TGTGCCAGCAGGTATTCGGACACCGCCTACGAGCAGTACTTC
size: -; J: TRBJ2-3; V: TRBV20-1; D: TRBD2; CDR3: CSAEGLAGAAGVRYMDTQYF; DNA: TGCAGTGCTGAGGGACTAGCGGGAGCCGCAGGAGTAAGATACATGGATACGCAGTATTTT
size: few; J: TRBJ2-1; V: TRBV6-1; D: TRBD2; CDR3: CASSPRYSGRTYNEQFF; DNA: TGTGCCAGCAGCCCCAGATACAGCGGGAGGACCTACAATGAGCAGTTCTTC
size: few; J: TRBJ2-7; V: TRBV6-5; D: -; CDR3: CATPSGEDNEQYF; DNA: TGTGCCACCCCGTCCGGGGAGGATAATGAGCAGTACTTC
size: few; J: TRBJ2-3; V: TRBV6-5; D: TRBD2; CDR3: CASSYFGGGGTRTDTQYF; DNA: TGTGCCAGCAGTTACTTCGGGGGCGGGGGGACACGCACAGATACGCAGTATTTT
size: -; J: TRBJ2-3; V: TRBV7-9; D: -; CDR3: CASGLRQVLGTDTQYF; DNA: TGTGCCAGCGGCCTGCGACAGGTCCTTGGCACAGATACGCAGTATTTT
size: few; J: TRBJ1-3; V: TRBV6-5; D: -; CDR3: CASSSARVSSGNTIYF; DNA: TGTGCCAGCAGTTCGGCCAGGGTCTCCTCTGGAAACACCATATATTTT
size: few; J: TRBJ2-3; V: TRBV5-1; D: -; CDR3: CASSLEGDLLTDTQYF; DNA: TGCGCCAGCAGCTTGGAAGGGGATCTTCTGACAGATACGCAGTATTTT
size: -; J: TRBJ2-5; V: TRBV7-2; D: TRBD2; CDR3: CASSPNGLAGVKTQYF; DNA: TGTGCCAGCAGCCCAAACGGACTAGCGGGAGTAAAGACCCAGTACTTC
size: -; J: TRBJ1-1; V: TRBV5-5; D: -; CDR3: CASSLRGAPEAFF; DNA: TGTGCCAGCAGCCTGCGGGGGGCCCCTGAAGCTTTCTTT
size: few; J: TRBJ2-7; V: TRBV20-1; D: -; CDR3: CSAPPQRNSYEQYF; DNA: TGCAGTGCCCCCCCCCAGCGGAACTCCTACGAGCAGTACTTC
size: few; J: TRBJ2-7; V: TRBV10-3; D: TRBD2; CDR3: CAISEGTSGTGEQYF; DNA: TGTGCCATCAGTGAGGGGACTAGCGGGACCGGCGAGCAGTACTTC
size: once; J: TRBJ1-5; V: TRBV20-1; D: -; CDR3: CSARDGPSLNQPQHF; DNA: TGCAGTGCTAGAGATGGCCCTAGCCTTAATCAGCCCCAGCATTTT
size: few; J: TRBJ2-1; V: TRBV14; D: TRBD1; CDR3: CASSQGQGRRNEQFF; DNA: TGTGCCAGCAGCCAAGGACAGGGTCGTCGCAATGAGCAGTTCTTC
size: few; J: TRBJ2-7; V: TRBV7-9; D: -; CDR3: CASTKSPVSEQYF; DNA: TGTGCCAGCACCAAATCTCCCGTCAGCGAGCAGTACTTC
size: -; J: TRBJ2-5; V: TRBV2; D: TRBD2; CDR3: CASGPNPGGETQYF; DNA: TGTGCCAGCGGACCGAATCCGGGAGGGGAGACCCAGTACTTC